These 8 T cell receptor beta chains came from one sample sequenced in a study of OX40 agonist ivuxolimab in advanced cancers. Clones were sequenced by immunoSEQ multiplex PCR, and TCRdb holds only the in-frame ones, with some missing. This sample has some 51,000 clones; 85% to 90% occur once, and the top ten carry roughly 48%. The input for sequencing was CD4+ or CD8+ T cells sorted from blood, taken in a trial of the OX40 agonist ivuxolimab. These receptors all come from an adult with an advanced solid tumor such as melanoma, head and neck, liver or kidney cancer.

The chain employs TRBV7-9 and TRBJ1-6, with D possibly being TRBD1 (6 bases). Trimming took 5 bases from V and 0 from J, leaving 14 bases between them. The CDR3 length is 17 residues. The V gene's germline CDR1 is SEHNR and CDR2 FQNEAQ (reference sequence). Written as DNA, the CDR3 is TGTGCCAGCAGCCCAGGACAGCCCAGCTCCTATAATTCACCCCTCCACTTT. Translation: CASSPGQPSSYNSPLHF.

The chain links TRBV7-9 to TRBJ1-1; D possibly corresponds to TRBD1 (5 bases). CDR3 length: 13 residues. Per germline, CDR1 SEHNR and CDR2 FQNEAQ (reference sequence). Trimming removed 6 bases from V and 6 bases from J, with 14 bases in between. CDR3 amino acids: CASRSREGSEAFF. The CDR3 region has the DNA TGTGCCAGCAGGTCCAGGGAAGGTTCTGAAGCTTTCTTT.

This sequence joins TRBV28 and TRBJ1-2; D uncertain. The CDR3 runs to 14 residues. Germline assignment: CDR1 MDHEN and CDR2 SYDVKM. Between the trimmed V and J ends, which lost 6 bases and 1 base, there was a span of 12 bases. The CDR3 sequence: CASRPTTFNYGYTF. DNA of the CDR3: TGTGCCAGCAGACCTACCACGTTTAACTATGGCTACACCTTC.

The gene calls are TRBV9 and TRBJ1-2, with D hard to call. Trimming removed 0 bases from V and 3 bases from J, with 12 bases in between. There are 15 residues in the CDR3. Germline V gives CDR1 SGDLS, CDR2 YYNGEE. The chain's CDR3 is CASSVESRLDYGYTF. CDR3 sequence (DNA): TGTGCCAGCAGCGTAGAAAGTCGCCTGGACTATGGCTACACCTTC.

The rearrangement links TRBV10-3 to TRBJ2-3; 12 positions agree with TRBD2. V trimming: 4 bases; J trimming: 4 bases; junction bases outside the gene matches: 3. The CDR3 has 15 amino acids. The germline V gene has CDR1 ENHRY and CDR2 SYGVKD. The CDR3 DNA follows: TGTGCCATCAGTGTGACTAGCGGGGGTGCAGATACGCAGTATTTT. It yields the protein CAISVTSGGADTQYF.

This sequence joins TRBV30 and TRBJ2-7; 8 positions match TRBD1. Trimming took 2 bases from V and 3 from J; bases not matched to a gene: 3. The CDR3 is 13 amino acids. Looked up from germline, CDR1 is GTSNPN and CDR2 is SVGIG (reference sequence). CDR3 bases: TGTGCCTGGAGTTCCGGACAGGGCTACGAGCAGTACTTC. Translated: CAWSSGQGYEQYF. Using reference TRBV30 and TRBJ2-7 for the parts outside the CDR3, the full variable domain is SQTIHQWPATLVQPVGSPLSLECTVEGTSNPNLYWYRQAAGRGLQLLFYSVGIGQISSEVPQNLSASRPQDRQFILSSKKLLLSDSGFYLCAWSSGQGYEQYFGPGTRLTVT.

The V and J genes are TRBV28 and TRBJ1-4, with D possibly matching TRBD1 (6 bases). V was trimmed by 4 bases and J by 4 bases, leaving 13 bases between them. Germline V CDR1 and CDR2: MDHEN, SYDVKM. The CDR3 runs to 15 residues. The CDR3 nucleotides are TGTGCCAGCAGTTACCTAGGGGGACATAATGAAAAACTGTTTTTT. Amino acid sequence: CASSYLGGHNEKLFF.

This clone was counted once. The chain couples TRBV5-6 to TRBJ2-7; D tentatively reads TRBD1 or TRBD2 (5 bases each). The CDR3 is 15 residues long. Germline V gene data show CDR1 as SGHDT and CDR2 as YYEEEE. V was pared by 2 bases and J by 3 bases, with 15 bases between. CDR3 coding DNA: TGTGCCAGCAGCTTCTCCGGGACCGCTTACTACGAGCAGTACTTC. The encoded protein is CASSFSGTAYYEQYF.